The 12 T cell receptor beta chains below all came from one sample that was sequenced in a study of T cells in Graves' hyperthyroidism and ophthalmopathy (dated by TCRdb to the late 2010s). Receptor libraries were prepared by multiplex PCR. These reads were obtained on an Illumina HiSeq 2000. The TCR beta CDR3 regions were amplified from the RNA transcripts. The first round of RT-PCR for the TCR CDR3 was performed with the HTBI primer set and the Qiagen OneStep RT-PCR kit. TCRdb handled the public reads itself, with Q25 trimming in fastp and clone calling in MiXCR, and kept productive beta chains. Each record represents a unique CDR3 protein, reported with the most common genes and DNA among its rows. Within this sample are around 760,000 distinct CDR3 sequences, with roughly a third of them counted one time only. Roughly 30% of the sample goes to the ten largest clones. The source material was blood. These receptors all stem from a woman between 40 and 55 years old with Graves' hyperthyroidism.

This clonotype was recorded many times. The V call is TRBV14, the J call TRBJ2-7; weak D call: TRBD1 (5 bases). V lost 1 base to trimming and J lost 2 bases, with 9 bases between them. The CDR3 consists of 14 residues. CDR1 is SGHDN, CDR2 FVKESK, per germline. CDR3: CASSQGSGPYEQYF. CDR3 DNA: TGTGCCAGCAGCCAAGGTTCAGGGCCCTACGAGCAGTACTTC.

This clonotype appeared many times. This rearrangement joins TRBV5-1 to TRBJ1-6, with D uncertain. Germline CDR1 and CDR2: SGHRS and YFSETQ. This CDR3 is 15 amino acids long. The V end lost 0 bases, the J end lost 5 bases, and 9 bases lay between the germline ends. The DNA for the CDR3 is TGCGCCAGCAGCTTGGACGGGCGGGATAATTCACCCCTCCACTTT. Its translation: CASSLDGRDNSPLHF. The variable domain in full, with the rest retrieved from reference TRBV5-1 and TRBJ1-6, is KAGVTQTPRYLIKTRGQQVTLSCSPISGHRSVSWYQQTPGQGLQFLFEYFSETQRNKGNFPGRFSGRQFSNSRSEMNVSTLELGDSALYLCASSLDGRDNSPLHFGNGTRLTVT.

This clonotype came up many times. CDR3 DNA: TGCAGTGCCTACCTTCCGGACAGGGGCGATGGCTACACCTTC. This codes for CSAYLPDRGDGYTF. The V call is TRBV20-1, the J call TRBJ1-2; 9 bases match TRBD1. V gave up 6 bases and J gave up 6 bases; unmatched junction bases: 11. CDR1 DFQATT and CDR2 SNEGSKA come from the germline V gene (reference sequence). This CDR3 contains 14 residues.

This clonotype occurred many times. This sequence joins TRBV19 and TRBJ1-1, with 8 positions matching TRBD1. The germline CDR1 and CDR2 sequences are LNHDA and SQIVND (reference sequence). With V trimmed by 10 bases and J by 3 bases, 7 bases remained unmatched. This CDR3 is built from 13 residues. The CDR3 DNA sequence: TGTGCCACCTCGACAGGGGAGGACACTGAAGCTTTCTTT. It codes for CATSTGEDTEAFF.

This chain connects TRBV19 to TRBJ1-4; 9 nucleotides match TRBD1. Germline V gene data show CDR1 as LNHDA and CDR2 as SQIVND (reference sequence). Losses at the gene ends were 5 bases for V and 8 bases for J; bases not matched to a gene: 9. The CDR3 has 15 residues. The CDR3 here is CASSSTGTGKEKLFF. The DNA of the CDR3 is TGTGCCAGTAGTTCGACCGGGACAGGGAAGGAAAAACTGTTTTTT.

The rearrangement joins TRBV29-1 to TRBJ1-1; D perhaps matches TRBD1 (5 bases). Trimming shortened V by 4 bases and J by 6 bases, and 9 bases separated the two germline ends. Looked up from germline, CDR1 is SQVTM and CDR2 is ANQGSEA. The CDR3 runs to 11 residues. The CDR3 protein is CSVVGAPEAFF. The CDR3 DNA is TGCAGCGTTGTAGGGGCCCCTGAAGCTTTCTTT.

The chain is built from TRBV7-2 and TRBJ1-2, with a tentative D call TRBD1 (5 bases). The V and J ends lost 1 base and 7 bases respectively, with 13 bases between them. The germline CDR1 and CDR2 sequences are SGHTA and FQGNSA. This CDR3 comprises 14 residues. The CDR3: CASSLVWGGVGYTF. CDR3 nucleotides: TGTGCCAGCAGCTTAGTTTGGGGAGGGGTTGGCTACACCTTC.

This chain joins TRBV29-1 and TRBJ1-1; tentatively, D is TRBD1 (6 bases). V was pared by 4 bases and J by 4 bases, with 13 bases between. Germline CDR1 is SQVTM and CDR2 is ANQGSEA. The CDR3 is made up of 13 amino acids. Here the CDR3 DNA reads TGCAGCGTTGGCAGGGGTCGGGCCACTGAAGCTTTCTTT. Amino acid sequence: CSVGRGRATEAFF.

The chain has TRBV7-2 and TRBJ1-2; D is possibly TRBD1 (5 bases). Germline V gene data show CDR1 as SGHTA and CDR2 as FQGNSA. This CDR3 has 15 residues. V was shortened by 5 bases and J by 7 bases, with 20 bases between the two germline ends. Here the CDR3 DNA reads TGTGCCAGCAGCCACGGGACTAGCGGGAACGGTGGCTACACCTTC. Translation: CASSHGTSGNGGYTF.

The table lists this clonotype with many counts. Here the CDR3 DNA reads TGTGCCACCAGCAGAGGTGGGAACACCTATAATTCACCCCTCCACTTT. This translates into CATSRGGNTYNSPLHF. The chain is built from TRBV15 and TRBJ1-6; D unresolved. This CDR3 comprises 16 residues. V lost 1 base, J lost 2 bases, and 9 bases lay in between. Germline V CDR1 and CDR2: LNHNV, YYDKDF (reference sequence). Full variable domain (remainder filled in from reference TRBV15 and TRBJ1-6): DAMVIQNPRYQVTQFGKPVTLSCSQTLNHNVMYWYQQKSSQAPKLLFHYYDKDFNNEADTPDNFQSRRPNTSFCFLDIRSPGLGDTAMYLCATSRGGNTYNSPLHFGNGTRLTVT.

As for this clonotype: Relative to the germline gene, one junction end is altered; a read error may explain this. The chain uses TRBV24-1 and TRBJ1-2, with D possibly TRBD1 on 5 matching bases. The CDR3 loop spans 14 amino acids. CDR1 KGHDR and CDR2 SFDVKD come from the germline V gene. The CDR3 region is CAASRAGRTHGYTF. In DNA, the CDR3 is TGTGCCGCCAGTCGTGCGGGACGGACGCATGGCTACACCTTC.

The sample holds a few counts of this clonotype. The chain carries TRBV6-5 and TRBJ2-7, with 8 bases identical to TRBD2. Germline loops: CDR1 MNHEY, CDR2 SVGAGI. The CDR3 totals 13 residues. Trimming removed 6 bases from V and 3 bases from J; junction bases left unmatched: 4. Written as DNA, the CDR3 is TGTGCCAGCAGCGGGGGGGGGATCTACGAGCAGTACTTC. Protein: CASSGGGIYEQYF.